What follows describes a single TCR beta chain. This CDR3 region has 13 residues. Between the trimmed V and J ends, which lost 8 bases and 6 bases, there was a span of 16 bases. From germline, CDR1 is ENHRY and CDR2 SYGVKD. The sample is drawn from a study of blood T cell repertoires in COVID-19. Study summary: Acute-phase and convalescent COVID-19 samples originated in the United States, Italy and Spain. T cells, B-cell-depleted T cells, or PBMCs supplied cDNA or gDNA.

Libraries were prepared by immunoSEQ multiplex PCR; TCRdb keeps only in-frame clonotypes and omits some of them. The table has approximately 150,000 clones, about 86% seen once. Input material: peripheral blood. The receptor's source is a woman aged 60-70 years with acute or convalescent COVID-19. The V gene is TRBV10-3, the J gene TRBJ1-2, with D perhaps matching TRBD1 (6 bases). The CDR3 is CAIVGGEGNGYTF. CDR3 sequence (DNA): TGTGCCATCGTTGGGGGCGAGGGGAATGGCTACACCTTC.